The entry below describes one TCR beta chain. Its cognate antigen is unknown. This entry comes from a study of vaccination and CD4 T cells after COVID-19. Whole-study context: Typically, post-vaccine samples were obtained a median about 79 days after dose two, within a range of 14 to 241.

Sequence data for DNA of cultured CD4+ T cells were generated by the Oncomine TCR Beta short-read assay. Each CDR3 protein gets one entry after TCRdb re-called the PCR reads with MiXCR. The repertoire includes 17,000 or so distinct CDR3 sequences, 40% of them detected once, and 8.4% sits in the top ten. Documented treatment: approximately 9-day PBMC culture with coronavirus spike peptide pools or control peptides (ViraFEST assay). The sequenced sample consisted of CD4+ T cells from blood, cultured in vitro. The sequence was collected from a human donor who had recovered from COVID-19.

The CDR3 sequence: CASSLFQGTNTEAFF. CDR3 DNA: TGTGCCAGCAGTTTATTCCAGGGCACGAACACTGAAGCTTTCTTT. This rearrangement joins TRBV27 to TRBJ1-1, with D perhaps TRBD1 (5 bases). The length of the CDR3 is 15 residues. Deletions cut 1 base from V and 1 base from J, with 10 bases between. Germline V CDR1 and CDR2: MNHEY, SMNVEV (reference sequence).